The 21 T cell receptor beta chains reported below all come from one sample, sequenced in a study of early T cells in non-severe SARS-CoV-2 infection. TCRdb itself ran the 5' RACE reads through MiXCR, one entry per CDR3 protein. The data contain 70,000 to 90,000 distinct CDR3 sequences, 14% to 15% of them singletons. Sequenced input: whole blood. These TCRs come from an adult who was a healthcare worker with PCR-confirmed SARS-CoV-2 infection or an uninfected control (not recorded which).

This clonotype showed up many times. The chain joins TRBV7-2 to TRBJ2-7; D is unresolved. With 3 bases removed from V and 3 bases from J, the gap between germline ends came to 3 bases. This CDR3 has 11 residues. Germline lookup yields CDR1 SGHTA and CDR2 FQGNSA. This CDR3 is CASSFNYEQYF. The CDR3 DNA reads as TGTGCCAGCAGCTTCAACTACGAGCAGTACTTC.

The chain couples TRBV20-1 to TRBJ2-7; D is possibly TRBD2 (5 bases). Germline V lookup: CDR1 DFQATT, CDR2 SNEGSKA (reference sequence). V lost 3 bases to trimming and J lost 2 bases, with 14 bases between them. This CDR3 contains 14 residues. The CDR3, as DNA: TGCAGTGCTAGTGATTTGGCCGGGACCTACGAGCAGTACTTC. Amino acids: CSASDLAGTYEQYF.

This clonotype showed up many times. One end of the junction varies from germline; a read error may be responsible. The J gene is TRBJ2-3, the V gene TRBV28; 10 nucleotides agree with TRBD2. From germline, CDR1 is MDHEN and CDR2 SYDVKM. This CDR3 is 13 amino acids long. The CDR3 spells CASSQTSGREINF. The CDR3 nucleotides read TGTGCCAGCAGCCAAACCAGCGGGAGGGAAATAAATTTT.

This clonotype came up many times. CDR3 loop: CASSPAGNSYEQYF. The CDR3 region has the DNA TGTGCCAGCAGCCCGGCAGGGAACTCCTACGAGCAGTACTTC. V usage is TRBV3-1 and J usage is TRBJ2-7; possibly TRBD1 for D (5 bases). The CDR3 totals 14 residues. Germline assignment: CDR1 LGHDT and CDR2 YNNKEL (reference sequence). V lost 4 bases and J 0 bases, leaving 10 bases between the germline ends.

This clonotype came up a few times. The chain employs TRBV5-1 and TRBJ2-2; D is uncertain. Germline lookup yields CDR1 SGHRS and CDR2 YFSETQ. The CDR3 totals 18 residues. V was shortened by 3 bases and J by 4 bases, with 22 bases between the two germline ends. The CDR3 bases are TGCGCCAGCAGCTGGCCGCCGGGTGGCTCAGCAGGCACCGGGGAGCTGTTTTTT. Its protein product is CASSWPPGGSAGTGELFF.

CDR3 in amino acids: CASSPRGKFADTQYF. The CDR3 DNA is TGTGCCAGCAGCCCCCGGGGGAAGTTCGCAGATACGCAGTATTTT. J is TRBJ2-3 and V is TRBV7-9; tentative D call: TRBD2 (6 bases). CDR3 size: 15 residues. Germline V gives CDR1 SEHNR, CDR2 FQNEAQ (reference sequence). The V gene lost 5 bases and the J gene lost 4 bases, with 16 bases spanning the gap. The full variable domain, its missing parts supplied by reference TRBV7-9 and TRBJ2-3, is DTGVSQNPRHKITKRGQNVTFRCDPISEHNRLYWYRQTLGQGPEFLTYFQNEAQLEKSRLLSDRFSAERPKGSFSTLEIQRTEQGDSAMYLCASSPRGKFADTQYFGPGTRLTVL.

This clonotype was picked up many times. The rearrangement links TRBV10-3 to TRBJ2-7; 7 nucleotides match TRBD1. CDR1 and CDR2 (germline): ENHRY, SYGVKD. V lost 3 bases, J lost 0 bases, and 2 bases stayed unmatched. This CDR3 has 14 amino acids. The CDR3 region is CAISEGDSSYEQYF. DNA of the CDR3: TGTGCCATCAGTGAAGGGGACAGCTCCTACGAGCAGTACTTC.

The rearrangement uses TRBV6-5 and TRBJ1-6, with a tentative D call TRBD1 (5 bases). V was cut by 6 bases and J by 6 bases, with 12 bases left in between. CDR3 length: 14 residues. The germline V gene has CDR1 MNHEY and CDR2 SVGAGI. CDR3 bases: TGTGCCAGCAGGGACCCACAGGTTAATTCACCCCTCCACTTT. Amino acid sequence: CASRDPQVNSPLHF.

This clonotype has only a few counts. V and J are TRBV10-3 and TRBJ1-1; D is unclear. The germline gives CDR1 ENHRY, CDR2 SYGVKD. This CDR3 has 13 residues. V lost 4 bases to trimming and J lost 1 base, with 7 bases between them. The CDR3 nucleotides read TGTGCCATCAGTGTAACGGGGAACACTGAAGCTTTCTTT. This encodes CAISVTGNTEAFF.

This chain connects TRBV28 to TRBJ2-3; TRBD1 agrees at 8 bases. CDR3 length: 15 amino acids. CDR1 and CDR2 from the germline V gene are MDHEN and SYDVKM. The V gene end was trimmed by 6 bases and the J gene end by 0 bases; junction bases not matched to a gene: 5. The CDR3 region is CASSPGGRSTDTQYF. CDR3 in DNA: TGTGCCAGCAGCCCAGGGGGCCGTAGCACAGATACGCAGTATTTT.

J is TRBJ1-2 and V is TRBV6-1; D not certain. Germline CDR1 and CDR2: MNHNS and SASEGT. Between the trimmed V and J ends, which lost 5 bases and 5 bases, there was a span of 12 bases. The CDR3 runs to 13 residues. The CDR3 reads CASSLPKAYGYTF. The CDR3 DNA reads TGTGCCAGCAGTCTCCCCAAAGCGTATGGCTACACCTTC.

This CDR3 is CASRLVLADTQYF. CDR3 sequence (DNA): TGTGCCAGCAGATTAGTGTTGGCAGATACGCAGTATTTT. This chain connects TRBV6-1 to TRBJ2-3; D gene unclear. The CDR3 consists of 13 residues. The V gene lost 6 bases and the J gene lost 4 bases, with 11 bases spanning the gap. Germline CDR1 reads MNHNS; CDR2 reads SASEGT.

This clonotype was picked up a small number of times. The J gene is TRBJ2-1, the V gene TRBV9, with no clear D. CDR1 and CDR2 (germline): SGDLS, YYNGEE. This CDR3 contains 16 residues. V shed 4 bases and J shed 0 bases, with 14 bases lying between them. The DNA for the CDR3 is TGTGCCAGCAGCCCGGCGCTTTATAGCTCCTACAATGAGCAGTTCTTC. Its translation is CASSPALYSSYNEQFF.

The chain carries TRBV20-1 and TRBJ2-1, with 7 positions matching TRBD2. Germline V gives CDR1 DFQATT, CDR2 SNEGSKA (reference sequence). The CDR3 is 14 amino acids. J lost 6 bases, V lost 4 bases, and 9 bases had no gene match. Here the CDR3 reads CSANREVNSNEQFF. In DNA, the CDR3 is TGCAGTGCTAACCGGGAGGTTAATTCCAATGAGCAGTTCTTC.

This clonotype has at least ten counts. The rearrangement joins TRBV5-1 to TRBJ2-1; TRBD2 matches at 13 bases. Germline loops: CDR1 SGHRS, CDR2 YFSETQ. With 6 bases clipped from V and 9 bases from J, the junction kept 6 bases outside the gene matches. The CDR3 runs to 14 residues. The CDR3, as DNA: TGCGCCAGCACTCGGACTAGCGGGGGTGGTGAGCAGTTCTTC. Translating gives CASTRTSGGGEQFF.

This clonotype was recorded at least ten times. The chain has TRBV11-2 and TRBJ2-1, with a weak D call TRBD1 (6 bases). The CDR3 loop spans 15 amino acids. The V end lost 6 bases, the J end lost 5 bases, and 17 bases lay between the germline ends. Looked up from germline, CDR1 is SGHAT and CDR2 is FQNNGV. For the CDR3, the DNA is TGTGCCAGCAGGGGGGCCTATCGGACCCACAATGAGCAGTTCTTC. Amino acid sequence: CASRGAYRTHNEQFF.

Written as DNA, the CDR3 is TGTGCCACCAGTGACCCTGACGGCAACCAAGAGACCCAGTACTTC. It is translated as CATSDPDGNQETQYF. The chain links TRBV24-1 to TRBJ2-5; D unclear. The CDR3 is made up of 15 amino acids. The V gene's germline CDR1 is KGHDR and CDR2 SFDVKD. V was shortened by 4 bases and J by 0 bases, with 11 bases between the two germline ends.

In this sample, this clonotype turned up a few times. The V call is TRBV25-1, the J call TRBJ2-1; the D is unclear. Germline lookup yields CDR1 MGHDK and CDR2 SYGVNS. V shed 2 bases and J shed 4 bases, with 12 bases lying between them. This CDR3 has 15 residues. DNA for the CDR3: TGTGCCAGCAGTGAAACCACCCAGCTATACAATGAGCAGTTCTTC. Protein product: CASSETTQLYNEQFF.

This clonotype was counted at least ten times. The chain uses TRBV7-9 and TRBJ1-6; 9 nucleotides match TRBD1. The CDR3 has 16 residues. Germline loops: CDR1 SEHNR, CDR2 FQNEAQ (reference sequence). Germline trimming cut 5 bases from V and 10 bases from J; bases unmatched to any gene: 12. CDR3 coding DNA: TGTGCCAGCAGCCCCACATGGGACAGGGTCAACTCACCCCTCCACTTT. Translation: CASSPTWDRVNSPLHF.

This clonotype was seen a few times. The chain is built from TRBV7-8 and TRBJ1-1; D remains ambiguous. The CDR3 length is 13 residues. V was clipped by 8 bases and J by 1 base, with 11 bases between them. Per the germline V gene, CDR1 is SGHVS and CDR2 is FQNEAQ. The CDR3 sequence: CASLMRRNTEAFF. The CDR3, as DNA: TGTGCCAGCCTAATGCGGCGGAACACTGAAGCTTTCTTT.

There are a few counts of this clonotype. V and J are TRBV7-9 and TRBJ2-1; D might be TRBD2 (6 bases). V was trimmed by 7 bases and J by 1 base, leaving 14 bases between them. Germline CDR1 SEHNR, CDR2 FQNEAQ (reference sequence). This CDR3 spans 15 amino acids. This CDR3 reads CASNPGLRSYNEQFF. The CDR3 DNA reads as TGTGCCAGCAACCCGGGACTGCGATCCTACAATGAGCAGTTCTTC.